Each of the 21 T cell receptor beta chains below was sequenced from the same sample in a study of T cells in Graves' hyperthyroidism and ophthalmopathy. RNA transcripts provided the source from which TCR beta CDR3 regions were amplified. First-round RT-PCR targeting the TCR CDR3 was performed with the HTBI primer set. MiXCR, applied by TCRdb to the multiplex PCR reads, yields one record per CDR3 protein. The table has fewer than 250,000 distinct CDR3 sequences, roughly 15% seen once. The sample comprised blood. These receptors were obtained from a woman aged 18 to 35 with Graves' ophthalmopathy.

Worth noting for this clonotype: The CDR3 does not close with the conserved phenylalanine or tryptophan, likely indicating a read error. This sequence joins TRBV7-2 and TRBJ2-7; no firm D call. Germline loops: CDR1 SGHTA, CDR2 FQGNSA. This CDR3 is built from 13 residues. CDR3 residues: CASNLLKPYEQYL. The CDR3 nucleotides are TGTGCCAGCAACTTACTCAAGCCCTACGAGCAGTACCTC.

With respect to this clonotype: One end of the junction does not line up with germline, which may come from a read error. The chain has TRBV9 and TRBJ2-7; 14 bases fit TRBD2. The germline CDR1 and CDR2 sequences are SGDLS and YYNGEE. This CDR3 region has 15 residues. The CDR3 region is CASSVEGLAGDAQYF. As DNA, the CDR3 is TGCGCCAGCAGCGTAGAGGGACTAGCGGGGGACGCGCAGTACTTC.

This clonotype was counted many times. The chain is built from TRBV30 and TRBJ2-5; D is tentatively TRBD1 or TRBD2 (5 bases each). V was cut by 0 bases and J by 9 bases, with 14 bases left in between. There are 13 residues in the CDR3. The germline V gene has CDR1 GTSNPN and CDR2 SVGIG (reference sequence). CDR3 sequence reads: CAWSVLSWGSQYF. The CDR3 nucleotides are TGTGCCTGGAGTGTACTCAGTTGGGGGTCCCAGTACTTC.

This clonotype was detected ten times or more. The rearrangement joins TRBV5-1 to TRBJ1-1; tentative D call: TRBD1 (6 bases). Germline V gene sequence: CDR1 SGHRS, CDR2 YFSETQ. The CDR3 is 13 amino acids. Trimming took 0 bases from V and 5 from J, leaving 8 bases between them. The CDR3 sequence is CASSLATGTEAFF. CDR3 DNA sequence: TGCGCCAGCAGCTTGGCCACAGGGACTGAAGCTTTCTTT.

This clonotype has at least ten counts. This chain connects TRBV6-2 or TRBV6-3 to TRBJ1-2; D gene ambiguous. V lost 11 bases to trimming and J lost 7 bases, with 20 bases between them. This CDR3 has 13 amino acids. The germline gives CDR1 MNHEY, CDR2 SVGEGT. The CDR3 sequence: CAGSTGLSGGYTF. The CDR3, as DNA: TGTGCCGGCTCAACGGGCCTATCTGGTGGCTACACCTTC.

This clonotype was recorded many times. The V and J genes are TRBV7-9 and TRBJ2-1, with a tentative D call TRBD2 (7 bases). Trimming left V 5 bases short and J 13 bases short, with 15 bases between. Germline CDR1 reads SEHNR; CDR2 reads FQNEAQ (reference sequence). The CDR3 totals 12 residues. The CDR3 DNA sequence: TGTGCCAGCAGCGGACAGCGGGGTTTCCAGTTCTTC. Protein sequence: CASSGQRGFQFF.

In its sample, this clonotype was seen many times. The chain employs TRBV20-1 and TRBJ2-4, with 13 bases identical to TRBD2. The CDR3 is made up of 14 amino acids. The germline V gene has CDR1 DFQATT and CDR2 SNEGSKA (reference sequence). As DNA, the CDR3 is TGCTCTTGGACTAGCGGGAGTTCCAAAAACATTCAGTACTTC. Translation: CSWTSGSSKNIQYF.

In this sample, this clonotype turned up many times. The rearrangement uses TRBV28 and TRBJ2-7; D gene unclear. CDR3 length: 14 residues. Trimming pared 0 bases from V and 4 bases from J, leaving 10 bases between. Per germline, CDR1 MDHEN and CDR2 SYDVKM. CDR3 nucleotides: TGTGCCAGCAGTTTATGGGCGACTTCTTACGAGCAGTACTTC. This gives the protein CASSLWATSYEQYF.

This clonotype was observed many times. This chain connects TRBV4-1 to TRBJ2-1; weak D call: TRBD1 (5 bases). CDR1 and CDR2 (germline): MGHRA, YSYEKL. V was pared by 0 bases and J by 4 bases, with 13 bases between. The CDR3 loop spans 16 amino acids. CDR3 nucleotides: TGCGCCAGCAGCCAAGATTCGGGCGACAGATACAATGAGCAGTTCTTC. Its protein is CASSQDSGDRYNEQFF.

This clonotype showed up many times. The V call is TRBV3-1, the J call TRBJ1-1, with D possibly TRBD1 on 5 matching bases. Trimming pared 3 bases from V and 0 bases from J, leaving 11 bases between. The CDR3 sequence is 15 residues long. Looked up from germline, CDR1 is LGHDT and CDR2 is YNNKEL (reference sequence). The CDR3 protein is CASSQGPNLNTEAFF. The CDR3 DNA reads TGTGCCAGCAGCCAGGGGCCGAACCTGAACACTGAAGCTTTCTTT. Full variable domain (outside the CDR3, taken from reference TRBV3-1 and TRBJ1-1): DTAVSQTPKYLVTQMGNDKSIKCEQNLGHDTMYWYKQDSKKFLKIMFSYNNKELIINETVPNRFSPKSPDKAHLNLHINSLELGDSAVYFCASSQGPNLNTEAFFGQGTRLTVV.

The sample holds many counts of this clonotype. The J gene is TRBJ1-3, the V gene TRBV12-3 or TRBV12-4; TRBD1 aligns across 7 bases. Unmatched junction bases numbered 6, after V lost 3 bases and J lost 4 bases. This CDR3 contains 15 residues. In nucleotides, the CDR3 is TGTGCCAGCAGTTTGGGAGGGGGCACCGGAAACACCATATATTTT. It codes for CASSLGGGTGNTIYF.

Note on this clonotype: A read error may produce the germline difference seen at one junction end. This chain connects TRBV27 to TRBJ2-7; D not resolved. The germline gives CDR1 MNHEY, CDR2 SMNVEV (reference sequence). The CDR3 covers 12 residues. The CDR3 sequence: CAGSYVGYEQYF. The CDR3 DNA reads TGTGCCGGCAGTTACGTGGGTTACGAGCAGTACTTC.

Many counts were recorded for this clonotype. The rearrangement links TRBV18 to TRBJ1-2, with TRBD1 matching 9 bases. The V gene's germline CDR1 is KGHSH and CDR2 LQKENI. V trimming: 6 bases; J trimming: 6 bases; junction bases outside the gene matches: 11. This CDR3 contains 15 residues. Written as DNA, the CDR3 is TGTGCCAGCTCGCGCTCGGGACAGGGAGCGGATGGCTACACCTTC. This sequence encodes CASSRSGQGADGYTF.

This clonotype was seen repeatedly, ten times or more. This sequence joins TRBV28 and TRBJ2-2; unclear D gene. Germline V gene data show CDR1 as MDHEN and CDR2 as SYDVKM. The length of the CDR3 is 13 residues. Trimming took 4 bases from V and 5 from J, leaving 8 bases between them. The DNA of the CDR3 is TGTGCCAGCAGTTCGAGTGTAACCGGGGAGCTGTTTTTT. Its translation is CASSSSVTGELFF.

This clonotype has a count of ten or more. The gene calls are TRBV7-9 and TRBJ2-2, with D possibly TRBD2 on 7 matching bases. CDR1 is SEHNR, CDR2 FQNEAQ, per germline (reference sequence). V dropped 5 bases and J dropped 4 bases, with 17 bases sitting between them. The CDR3 spans 16 residues. The CDR3 protein is CASSLRAGATTGELFF. As DNA, the CDR3 is TGTGCCAGCAGCCTCCGGGCGGGGGCGACCACCGGGGAGCTGTTTTTT. The full variable domain, its missing parts supplied by reference TRBV7-9 and TRBJ2-2, is DTGVSQNPRHKITKRGQNVTFRCDPISEHNRLYWYRQTLGQGPEFLTYFQNEAQLEKSRLLSDRFSAERPKGSFSTLEIQRTEQGDSAMYLCASSLRAGATTGELFFGEGSRLTVL.

Only a few counts were recorded for this clonotype. V gene TRBV9 combines with J gene TRBJ1-2, with unresolved D. The length of the CDR3 is 14 residues. Germline CDR1 and CDR2: SGDLS and YYNGEE. Between the trimmed V and J ends, which lost 3 bases and 4 bases, there was a span of 13 bases. CDR3 bases: TGTGCCAGCAGCGGTTCCAGGCTCAGCTATGGCTACACCTTC. The encoded protein is CASSGSRLSYGYTF.

The table lists this clonotype with a few counts. The DNA for the CDR3 is TGTGCCAGTAGTATTGCGGGGATTGGCTACACCTTC. It codes for CASSIAGIGYTF. V is TRBV19 and J is TRBJ1-2; no definite D call. V lost 3 bases, J lost 7 bases, and 9 bases lay in between. The germline V gene has CDR1 LNHDA and CDR2 SQIVND (reference sequence). CDR3 length equals 12 residues.

On this clonotype: Since a much larger clone is just one base distant, this may be a read error. This chain joins TRBV29-1 and TRBJ1-1; 9 nucleotides align to TRBD1. The germline gives CDR1 SQVTM, CDR2 ANQGSEA. The CDR3 is 13 amino acids. Trimming at V came to 6 bases and at J to 4 bases, leaving 6 bases not matched to a gene. Here the CDR3 reads CSVNRGLITEAFF. CDR3 DNA: TGCAGCGTGAACAGGGGGCTTATCACTGAAGCTTTCTTT.

The CDR3: CSVPGTSAHNEQFF. The CDR3 bases are TGCAGCGTTCCTGGGACTAGCGCCCACAATGAGCAGTTCTTC. The chain uses TRBV29-1 and TRBJ2-1, with TRBD2 identical over 10 bases. From germline, CDR1 is SQVTM and CDR2 ANQGSEA. V lost 5 bases, J lost 5 bases, and 6 bases stayed unmatched. This CDR3 is 14 amino acids long.

This clonotype was recorded at least ten times. The gene calls are TRBV7-9 and TRBJ2-3; D unclear. From germline, CDR1 is SEHNR and CDR2 FQNEAQ (reference sequence). Trimming removed 3 bases at V and 10 bases at J, with 20 bases between. The length of the CDR3 is 15 residues. CDR3 in DNA: TGTGCCAGCAGCTTGGGTCGGGTCGGCAGCAGTGCGCAGTATTTT. Translated: CASSLGRVGSSAQYF.

This chain links TRBV28 with TRBJ2-1; 8 nucleotides line up with TRBD1. The germline V gene has CDR1 MDHEN and CDR2 SYDVKM. CDR3 length: 15 amino acids. The V gene end was trimmed by 8 bases and the J gene end by 4 bases; junction bases not matched to a gene: 10. CDR3: CASSPRTGLYNEQFF. CDR3 nucleotide sequence: TGTGCCAGCTCACCCCGGACAGGGCTGTACAATGAGCAGTTCTTC.